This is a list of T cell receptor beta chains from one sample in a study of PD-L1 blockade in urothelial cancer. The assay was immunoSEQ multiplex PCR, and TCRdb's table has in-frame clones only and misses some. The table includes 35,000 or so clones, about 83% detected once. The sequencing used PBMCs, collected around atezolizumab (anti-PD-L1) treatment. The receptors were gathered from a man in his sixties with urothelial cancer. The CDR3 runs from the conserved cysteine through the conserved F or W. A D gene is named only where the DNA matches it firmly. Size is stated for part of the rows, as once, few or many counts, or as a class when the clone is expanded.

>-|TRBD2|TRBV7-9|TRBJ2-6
CASSLGTSGYPSGANVLTF
TGTGCCAGCAGCTTGGGGACTAGCGGTTACCCCTCTGGGGCCAACGTCCTGACTTTC
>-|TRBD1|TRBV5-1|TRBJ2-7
CASSLVTGGLDEQYF
TGCGCCAGCAGCTTGGTGACAGGGGGATTGGACGAGCAGTACTTC
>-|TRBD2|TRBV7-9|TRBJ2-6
CASSRTSPSSGANVLTF
TGTGCCAGCAGCCGGACTAGCCCGAGCTCTGGGGCCAACGTCCTGACTTTC
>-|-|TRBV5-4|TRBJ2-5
CASSPGQETQYF
TGTGCCAGCAGCCCAGGCCAAGAGACCCAGTACTTC
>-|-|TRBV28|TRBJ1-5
CASRRVGGNQPQHF
TGTGCCAGCAGGAGGGTCGGGGGGAATCAGCCCCAGCATTTT
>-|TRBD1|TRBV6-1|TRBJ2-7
CASRRTGGMGNEQYF
TGTGCCAGCAGACGGACAGGGGGTATGGGGAACGAGCAGTACTTC
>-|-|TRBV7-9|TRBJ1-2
CASSRDSRLWGYTF
TGTGCCAGCAGCCGGGACTCAAGGTTGTGGGGCTACACCTTC
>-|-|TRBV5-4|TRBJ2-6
CASSLSHTHSGANVLTF
TGTGCCAGCAGCTTGAGTCACACCCACTCTGGGGCCAACGTCCTGACTTTC
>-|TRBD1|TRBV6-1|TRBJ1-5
CASRRTGSIDQPQHF
TGTGCCAGCAGACGGACAGGGAGTATCGATCAGCCCCAGCATTTT
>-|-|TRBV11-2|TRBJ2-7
CASSLDAGPFYEQYF
TGTGCCAGCAGCTTAGACGCGGGACCATTCTACGAGCAGTACTTC
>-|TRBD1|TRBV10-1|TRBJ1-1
CASSQGQGDTEAFF
TGCGCCAGCAGTCAAGGACAGGGGGACACTGAAGCTTTCTTT
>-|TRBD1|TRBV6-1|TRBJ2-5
CASSRTGVRETQYF
TGTGCCAGCAGTAGGACAGGGGTTCGAGAGACCCAGTACTTC
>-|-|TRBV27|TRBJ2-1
CASSPQGRGDNEQFF
TGTGCCAGCAGTCCACAGGGCCGCGGTGACAATGAGCAGTTCTTC
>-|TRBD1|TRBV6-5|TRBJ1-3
CASSYFQGVSGNTIYF
TGTGCCAGCAGTTATTTCCAGGGGGTTTCTGGAAACACCATATATTTT
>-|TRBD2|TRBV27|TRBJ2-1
CASSLYLAGNNEQFF
TGTGCCAGCAGTTTATACCTAGCGGGAAATAATGAGCAGTTCTTC
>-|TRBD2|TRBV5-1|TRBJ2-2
CASSTSGRASDGELFF
TGCGCCAGCAGTACTAGCGGGAGGGCCTCTGACGGGGAGCTGTTTTTT
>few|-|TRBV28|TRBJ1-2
CASTLDSPYGYTF
TGTGCCAGCACCCTGGACAGCCCCTATGGCTACACCTTC
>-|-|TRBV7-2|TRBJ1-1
CASSQDRDTEAFF
TGTGCCAGCAGCCAGGACAGAGACACTGAAGCTTTCTTT
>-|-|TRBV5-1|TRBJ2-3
CASSLRRGADTQYF
TGCGCCAGCAGCTTGCGGAGAGGAGCAGATACGCAGTATTTT
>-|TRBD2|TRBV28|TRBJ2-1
CASSLELAGEQFF
TGTGCCAGCAGTTTAGAGCTAGCGGGGGAGCAGTTCTTC
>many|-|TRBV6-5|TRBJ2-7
CASSPQGYEQYF
TGTGCCAGCAGCCCCCAGGGTTACGAGCAGTACTTC
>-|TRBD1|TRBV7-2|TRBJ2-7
CASSLGQGNFYEQYF
TGTGCCAGCAGCTTAGGACAGGGTAATTTCTACGAGCAGTACTTC
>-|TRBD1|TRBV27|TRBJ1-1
CASWGQGIDTEAFF
TGTGCCAGCTGGGGACAGGGGATCGACACTGAAGCTTTCTTT
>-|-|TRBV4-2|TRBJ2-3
CASSQDLAQGSSTDTQYF
TGTGCCAGCAGCCAAGATCTCGCCCAGGGTTCTAGCACAGATACGCAGTATTTT
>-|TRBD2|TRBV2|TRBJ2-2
CASSVGLAGERELFF
TGTGCCAGCAGTGTGGGACTAGCGGGAGAACGGGAGCTGTTTTTT
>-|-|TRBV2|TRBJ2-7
CASSGGTASEQYF
TGTGCCAGCAGTGGCGGGACAGCTTCCGAGCAGTACTTC
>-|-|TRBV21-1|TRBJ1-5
CASSKAGVNQPQHF
TGTGCCAGCAGCAAGGCGGGTGTCAATCAGCCCCAGCATTTT
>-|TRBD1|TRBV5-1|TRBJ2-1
CASSFLPGTGYTEQFF
TGCGCCAGCAGCTTCTTACCCGGGACAGGGTACACTGAGCAGTTCTTC
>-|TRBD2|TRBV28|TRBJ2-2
CASSPLAGGYTGELFF
TGTGCCAGCAGTCCCCTAGCGGGGGGTTACACCGGGGAGCTGTTTTTT
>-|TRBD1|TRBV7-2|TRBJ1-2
CASTPAGQGGTTDTF
TGTGCCAGCACCCCCGCGGGACAGGGTGGGACCACAGACACCTTC
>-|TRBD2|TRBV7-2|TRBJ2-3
CASGTSGGTDTQYF
TGTGCCAGCGGGACTAGCGGGGGCACAGATACGCAGTATTTT
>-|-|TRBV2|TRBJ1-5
CASNPDSRVDQPQHF
TGTGCCAGCAACCCGGACAGCAGGGTGGATCAGCCCCAGCATTTT
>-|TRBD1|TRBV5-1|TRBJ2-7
CASSRTPGQMPSYEQYF
TGCGCCAGCAGCCGTACCCCGGGACAGATGCCTTCCTACGAGCAGTACTTC
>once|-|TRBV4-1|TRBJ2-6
CASSQERGAGANVLTF
TGCGCCAGCAGCCAAGAAAGGGGTGCTGGGGCCAACGTCCTGACTTTC
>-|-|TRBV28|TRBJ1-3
CASSLLAEANTIYF
TGTGCCAGCAGTTTATTGGCGGAGGCAAACACCATATATTTT
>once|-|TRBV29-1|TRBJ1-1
CSSGGGTEAFF
TGCAGCTCCGGGGGGGGCACTGAAGCTTTCTTT
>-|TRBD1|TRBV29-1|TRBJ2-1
CSVPGQAQGGNEQFF
TGCAGCGTTCCAGGACAGGCTCAAGGAGGCAATGAGCAGTTCTTC
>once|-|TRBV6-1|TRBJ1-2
CASSERPGDGYTF
TGTGCCAGCAGTGAACGGCCAGGGGATGGCTACACCTTC
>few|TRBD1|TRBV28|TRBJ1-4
CASSFAHTPPPGQGDEKLFF
TGTGCCAGCAGTTTTGCCCACACCCCTCCTCCGGGACAGGGTGATGAAAAACTGTTTTTT
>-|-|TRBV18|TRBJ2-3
CASSPSYRTSTDTQYF
TGTGCCAGCTCACCATCTTATAGGACTAGCACAGATACGCAGTATTTT
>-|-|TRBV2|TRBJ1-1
CASSEELGGSNTEAFF
TGTGCCAGCAGTGAAGAATTAGGGGGTTCAAACACTGAAGCTTTCTTT
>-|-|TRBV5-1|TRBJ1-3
CASSLATGRGNTIYF
TGCGCCAGCAGCTTGGCCACAGGGAGAGGAAACACCATATATTTT
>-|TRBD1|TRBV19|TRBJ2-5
CASSSGQGGQTQYF
TGTGCCAGTAGCTCGGGACAGGGGGGGCAGACCCAGTACTTC
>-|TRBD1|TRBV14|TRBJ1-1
CASSHISGQGLTEAFF
TGTGCCAGCAGCCATATATCGGGACAGGGGTTAACTGAAGCTTTCTTT
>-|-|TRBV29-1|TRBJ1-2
CSVEYSQNYGYTF
TGCAGCGTTGAATACAGTCAAAACTATGGCTACACCTTC
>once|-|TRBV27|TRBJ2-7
CASRYDRKTYEQYF
TGTGCCAGCAGGTATGACAGGAAAACCTACGAGCAGTACTTC
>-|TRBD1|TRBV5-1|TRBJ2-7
CASSWGGQGYYEQYF
TGCGCCAGCAGCTGGGGGGGACAGGGGTACTACGAGCAGTACTTC
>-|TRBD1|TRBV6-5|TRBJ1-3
CASSSQGGTIYF
TGTGCCAGCAGTTCCCAGGGGGGCACCATATATTTT
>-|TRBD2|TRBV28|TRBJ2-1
CASSTRTSGGFSSYNEQFF
TGTGCCAGCAGTACAAGGACTAGCGGGGGGTTTAGCTCCTACAATGAGCAGTTCTTC
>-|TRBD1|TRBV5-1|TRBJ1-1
CASSAGQGQNSWAFF
TGCGCCAGCAGCGCGGGACAGGGACAGAACAGTTGGGCTTTCTTT
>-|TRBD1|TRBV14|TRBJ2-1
CASSRRDRDLNEQFF
TGTGCCAGCAGCCGACGGGACAGGGATTTGAATGAGCAGTTCTTC
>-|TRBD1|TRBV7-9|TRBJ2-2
CASSYPTGARYTGELFF
TGTGCCAGCAGTTATCCGACAGGGGCGCGGTACACCGGGGAGCTGTTTTTT
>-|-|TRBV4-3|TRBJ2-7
CASSRGTLSSYEQYF
TGCGCCAGCAGCCGTGGGACTCTCAGCTCCTACGAGCAGTACTTC
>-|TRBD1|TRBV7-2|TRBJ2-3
CASSLRGTGGTDTQYF
TGTGCCAGCAGCTTACGCGGGACAGGGGGCACAGATACGCAGTATTTT